This T cell receptor beta chain came from a study of metastatic and nonmetastatic thyroid tumors. About the study: Where malignant and benign thyroid patients were concerned, repertoires were compared across blood and tumor or nodule tissue.

In the original workflow: CDR3 was compared across clinicopathological groups, and the resulting differences were used to build a distant-metastasis classifier for papillary thyroid cancer. Via MiXCR, TCRdb re-called the PCR reads. It is TCRdb's table, rather than the study itself, that gives the V and J calls and clone size. The table shows nearly 35,000 clones, with about a sixth occurring only once. Germline V gene sequence: CDR1 MGHRA, CDR2 YSYEKL. The CDR3 runs to 15 residues. Trimming left V 0 bases short and J 0 bases short, with 3 bases between. Until they underwent thyroid surgery, no patient had received any treatment.

This chain joins TRBV4-1 and TRBJ1-6; D is unresolved. The TCR was taken from a female donor with papillary thyroid cancer or a benign thyroid nodule (not recorded which). Some clones in this sample may be carry-over from other donors' samples. The source material was blood. The CDR3 coding sequence is TGCGCCAGCAGCCAAGAGACCTCCTATAATTCACCCCTCCACTTT. It encodes CASSQETSYNSPLHF.